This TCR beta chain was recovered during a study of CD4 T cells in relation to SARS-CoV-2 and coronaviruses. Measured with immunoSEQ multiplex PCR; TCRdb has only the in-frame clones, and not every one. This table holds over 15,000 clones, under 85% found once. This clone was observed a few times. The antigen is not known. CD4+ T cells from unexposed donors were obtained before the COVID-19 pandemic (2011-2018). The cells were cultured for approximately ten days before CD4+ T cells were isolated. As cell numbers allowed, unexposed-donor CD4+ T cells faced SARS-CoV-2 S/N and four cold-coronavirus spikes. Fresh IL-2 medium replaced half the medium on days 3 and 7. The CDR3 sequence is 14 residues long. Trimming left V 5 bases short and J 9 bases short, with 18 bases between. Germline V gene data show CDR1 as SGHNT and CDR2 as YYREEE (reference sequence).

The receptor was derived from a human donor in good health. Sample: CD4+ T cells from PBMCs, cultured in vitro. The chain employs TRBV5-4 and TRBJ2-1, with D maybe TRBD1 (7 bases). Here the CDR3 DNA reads TGTGCCAGCAGGACTAGGACAGGTAGTTTTGAGCAGTTCTTC. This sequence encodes CASRTRTGSFEQFF. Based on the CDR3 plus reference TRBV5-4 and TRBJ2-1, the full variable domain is ETGVTQSPTHLIKTRGQQVTLRCSSQSGHNTVSWYQQALGQGPQFIFQYYREEENGRGNFPPRFSGLQFPNYSSELNVNALELDDSALYLCASRTRTGSFEQFFGPGTRLTVL.